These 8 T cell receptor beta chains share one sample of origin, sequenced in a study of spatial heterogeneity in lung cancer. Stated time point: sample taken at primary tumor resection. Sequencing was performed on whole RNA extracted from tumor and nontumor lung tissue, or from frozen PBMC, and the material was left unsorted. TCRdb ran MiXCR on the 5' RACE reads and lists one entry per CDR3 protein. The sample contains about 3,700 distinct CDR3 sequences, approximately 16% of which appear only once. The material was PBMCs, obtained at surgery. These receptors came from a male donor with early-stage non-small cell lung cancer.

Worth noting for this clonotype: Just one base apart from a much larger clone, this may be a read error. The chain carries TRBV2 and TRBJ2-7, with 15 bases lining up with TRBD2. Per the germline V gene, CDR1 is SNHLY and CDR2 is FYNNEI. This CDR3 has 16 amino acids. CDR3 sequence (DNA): TGTGCCAGCAGAACCGGGACTAGCGGGAGGACCTACGGGCAGTACTTC. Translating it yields CASRTGTSGRTYGQYF.

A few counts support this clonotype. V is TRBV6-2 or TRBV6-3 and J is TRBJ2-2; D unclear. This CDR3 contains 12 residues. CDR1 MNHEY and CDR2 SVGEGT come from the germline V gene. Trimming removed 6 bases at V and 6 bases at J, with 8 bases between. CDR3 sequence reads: CASRLGSGELFF. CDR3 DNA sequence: TGTGCCAGCAGATTGGGGTCCGGGGAGCTGTTTTTT.

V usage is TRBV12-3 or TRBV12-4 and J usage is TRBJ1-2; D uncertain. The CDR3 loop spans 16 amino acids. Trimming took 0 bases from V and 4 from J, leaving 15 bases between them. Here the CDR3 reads CASSLASMAPSYGYTF. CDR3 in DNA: TGTGCCAGCAGTTTAGCATCGATGGCTCCTAGCTATGGCTACACCTTC.

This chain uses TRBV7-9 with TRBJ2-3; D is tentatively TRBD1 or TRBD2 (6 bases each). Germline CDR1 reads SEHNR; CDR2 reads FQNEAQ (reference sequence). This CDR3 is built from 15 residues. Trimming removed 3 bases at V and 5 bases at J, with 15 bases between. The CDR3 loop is CASSFYGGPGDTQYF. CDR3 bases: TGTGCCAGCAGCTTCTACGGGGGCCCGGGAGATACGCAGTATTTT.

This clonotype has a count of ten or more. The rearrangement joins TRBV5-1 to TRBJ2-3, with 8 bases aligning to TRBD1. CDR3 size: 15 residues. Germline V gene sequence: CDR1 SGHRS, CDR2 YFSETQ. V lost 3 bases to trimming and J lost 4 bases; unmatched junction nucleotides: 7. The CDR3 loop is CASSSQGANADTQYF. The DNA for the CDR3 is TGCGCCAGCAGCTCTCAGGGGGCAAACGCAGATACGCAGTATTTT. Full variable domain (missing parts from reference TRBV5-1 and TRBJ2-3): KAGVTQTPRYLIKTRGQQVTLSCSPISGHRSVSWYQQTPGQGLQFLFEYFSETQRNKGNFPGRFSGRQFSNSRSEMNVSTLELGDSALYLCASSSQGANADTQYFGPGTRLTVL.

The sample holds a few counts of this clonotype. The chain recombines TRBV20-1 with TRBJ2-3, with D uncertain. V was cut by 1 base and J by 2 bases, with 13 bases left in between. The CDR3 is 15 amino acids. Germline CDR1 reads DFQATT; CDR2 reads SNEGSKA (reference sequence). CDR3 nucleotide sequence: TGCAGTGCTAGAGCTCAGGTGCCGGACACAGATACGCAGTATTTT. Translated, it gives CSARAQVPDTDTQYF.

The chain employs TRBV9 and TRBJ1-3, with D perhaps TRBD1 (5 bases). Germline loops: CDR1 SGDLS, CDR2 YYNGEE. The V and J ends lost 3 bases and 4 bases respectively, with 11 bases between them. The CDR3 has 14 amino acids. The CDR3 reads CASSEGELGNTIYF. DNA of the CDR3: TGTGCCAGCAGCGAAGGGGAGCTCGGAAACACCATATATTTT.

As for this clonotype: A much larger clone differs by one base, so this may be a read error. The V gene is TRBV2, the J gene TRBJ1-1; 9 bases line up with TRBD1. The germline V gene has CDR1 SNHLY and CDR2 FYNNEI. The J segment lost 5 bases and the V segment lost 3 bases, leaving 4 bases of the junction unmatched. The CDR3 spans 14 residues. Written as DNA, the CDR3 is TGTGCCAGCAGTGAGACAGGGGGAAATACTGAAGCTTTCTTT. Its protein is CASSETGGNTEAFF.